These T cell receptor beta chains were read from a single sample in a study of blood T cell repertoires in COVID-19. Measured with immunoSEQ multiplex PCR; TCRdb has only the in-frame clones, and not every one. The data show hundreds of thousands of clones, with around 91% seen just once and around 3.5% held by the top ten. Sequencing input: peripheral blood. The receptors shown here come from a woman between 18 and 30 years old who had recovered from COVID-19. Each CDR3 is given with its conserved first and last residue. Each record gives: CDR3 protein, CDR3 length, J gene, V gene.

CDR3aa: CSAKFRETQYF; len: 11; j_gene: TRBJ2-5; v_gene: TRBV20-1
CDR3aa: CAWGDRDNQPQHF; len: 13; j_gene: TRBJ1-5; v_gene: TRBV30
CDR3aa: CASSLAGLTYNEQFF; len: 15; j_gene: TRBJ2-1; v_gene: TRBV5-1
CDR3aa: CASSGSGTSGRGKFF; len: 15; j_gene: TRBJ2-1; v_gene: TRBV9
CDR3aa: CASSLVSGGPGELFF; len: 15; j_gene: TRBJ2-2; v_gene: TRBV5-5
CDR3aa: CASSLATSEPGELFF; len: 15; j_gene: TRBJ2-2; v_gene: TRBV27
CDR3aa: CASSVGPGGTEAFF; len: 14; j_gene: TRBJ1-1; v_gene: TRBV9
CDR3aa: CASSRYRGRDEKLFF; len: 15; j_gene: TRBJ1-4; v_gene: TRBV25-1
CDR3aa: CASKVGEYGRDRAAGNTIYF; len: 20; j_gene: TRBJ1-3; v_gene: TRBV19
CDR3aa: CASSESGTGYNQPQHF; len: 16; j_gene: TRBJ1-5; v_gene: TRBV10-1
CDR3aa: CASSVEARTDTQYF; len: 14; j_gene: TRBJ2-3; v_gene: TRBV9
CDR3aa: CASSYSTSGRTETQYF; len: 16; j_gene: TRBJ2-5; v_gene: TRBV6-2/TRBV6-3
CDR3aa: CASSPSAGITDTQYF; len: 15; j_gene: TRBJ2-3; v_gene: TRBV6-5
CDR3aa: CASSLGQANTEAFF; len: 14; j_gene: TRBJ1-1; v_gene: TRBV27
CDR3aa: CASSYRLAGADTQYF; len: 15; j_gene: TRBJ2-3; v_gene: TRBV11-2
CDR3aa: CASRGPQGKNYGYTF; len: 15; j_gene: TRBJ1-2; v_gene: TRBV27
CDR3aa: CSVDRALRTNEKLFF; len: 15; j_gene: TRBJ1-4; v_gene: TRBV29-1
CDR3aa: CASSYSWGGRNQPQHF; len: 16; j_gene: TRBJ1-5; v_gene: TRBV6-5
CDR3aa: CASSEGGWGQPQHF; len: 14; j_gene: TRBJ1-5; v_gene: TRBV25-1
CDR3aa: CASSGPGGSNQPQHF; len: 15; j_gene: TRBJ1-5; v_gene: TRBV2
CDR3aa: CASSPPSRAGELFF; len: 14; j_gene: TRBJ2-2; v_gene: TRBV18
CDR3aa: CASSKRQGSGTEAFF; len: 15; j_gene: TRBJ1-1; v_gene: TRBV19